The T cell receptor beta chain under discussion was sequenced for a study of cytomegalovirus exposure and HLA in healthy donors. As for the study in general: As an earlier analysis found, 150 million to 200 million T cells yielded about 120 million unique TCR beta sequences. Findings and caveats of the study: Solely CMV serostatus was available to characterize immune exposure. The authors enumerated over 150 TCR beta chains as linked to cytomegalovirus.

CDR1 LNHDA and CDR2 SQIVND come from the germline V gene (reference sequence). The V and J ends lost 3 bases and 3 bases, in that order; junction bases with no gene match: 7. This CDR3 comprises 17 residues. The PCR ran on 60 Vbeta and 13 Jbeta primers. In the original analysis: Unique TCR beta chains totaled roughly 80 million in a later count, with roughly 12 million of them shared. Profiling relied on immunoSEQ multiplex PCR, and the TCRdb table lists in-frame clones only, not all of them. V and J calls plus clone size are reproduced from that table; the DNA served to infer D and trimming. The table shows about 64,000 clones, with over 75% occurring only once. Worth noting for this clone: What it binds is not known.

V and J are TRBV19 and TRBJ2-4, with TRBD2 matching over 11 bases. The receptor was derived from a female donor in good health and CMV-seronegative. Source material: PBMCs. The CDR3 loop is CASSITLAGAGKNIQYF. CDR3 nucleotide sequence: TGTGCCAGTAGTATTACACTAGCGGGAGCCGGCAAAAACATTCAGTACTTC. The full variable domain, in which reference TRBV19 and TRBJ2-4 provide the parts outside the CDR3, is DGGITQSPKYLFRKEGQNVTLSCEQNLNHDAMYWYRQDPGQGLRLIYYSQIVNDFQKGDIAEGYSVSREKKESFPLTVTSAQKNPTAFYLCASSITLAGAGKNIQYFGAGTRLSVL.